These T cell receptor beta chains were read from a single sample in a study of T cell responses to AZD1222 COVID-19 vaccine. The table came from immunoSEQ multiplex PCR; TCRdb's copy has only in-frame clones and leaves some out. The sample contains 200,000 to 250,000 clones, under 95% of which appear only once. Sequencing was performed on peripheral blood, taken on day 0 of MenACWY control vaccination. The receptors originated from an adult in good health. The CDR3 runs from the conserved cysteine through the conserved F or W. A D gene is named only where the DNA matches it firmly. Clone size is stated in some rows and not others, as once, few, many or a class when expanded.

DNA	CDR3	J	D	size	length	V
TGTGCCAGCTTAAGGCAGACCTCTCGCTCTGGAAACACCATATATTTT	CASLRQTSRSGNTIYF	TRBJ1-3	.	.	16	TRBV6-6
TGTGCCAGCAGTTCAGCCGGGCTCGGTGGCTACACCTTC	CASSSAGLGGYTF	TRBJ1-2	.	.	13	TRBV28
TGTGCCAGCTCACCACAAGCGGGGGGCAGCTCTGGAAACACCATATATTTT	CASSPQAGGSSGNTIYF	TRBJ1-3	.	.	17	TRBV18
TGTGCCAGCAGCCTAATTCCCGGGTGGAACACTGAAGCTTTCTTT	CASSLIPGWNTEAFF	TRBJ1-1	.	once	15	TRBV5-4
TGTGCCAGCCGGGACAGCAACACTGAAGCTTTCTTT	CASRDSNTEAFF	TRBJ1-1	TRBD1	.	12	TRBV7-3
TGTGCCAGCATCTCTTACCGCTCTAGCACAGATACGCAGTATTTT	CASISYRSSTDTQYF	TRBJ2-3	.	.	15	TRBV13
TGTGCCAGCAGCTCCGGGTGGGGCTACGAGCAGTACTTC	CASSSGWGYEQYF	TRBJ2-7	.	.	13	TRBV7-2
TGTGCCAGCAGGAGGTCCTCCTACGAGCAGTACTTC	CASRRSSYEQYF	TRBJ2-7	.	once	12	TRBV27
TGTGCCAGCAGCCGTTTGGAGGGTACGAACACCGGGGAGCTGTTTTTT	CASSRLEGTNTGELFF	TRBJ2-2	.	.	16	TRBV7-9
TGCAGTGCCCCGAGGGGGGAGACCCAGTACTTC	CSAPRGETQYF	TRBJ2-5	.	.	11	TRBV20-1
TGTGCCATCAGCGGGGACTTACTGAACACTGAAGCTTTCTTT	CAISGDLLNTEAFF	TRBJ1-1	.	.	14	TRBV10-3
TGTGCCAGCAGCTCAGCCGGAGGACAGGGGCGGGTGGTGTTTTTT	CASSSAGGQGRVVFF	TRBJ1-4	TRBD1	.	15	TRBV28
TGTGCCACCAGTGGGGCGGGTTATAGCAATCAGCCCCAGCATTTT	CATSGAGYSNQPQHF	TRBJ1-5	.	.	15	TRBV24-1
TGTGCCAGCAGCTTACTAGGGGCGAGCACTGAAGCTTTCTTT	CASSLLGASTEAFF	TRBJ1-1	.	few	14	TRBV7-3
TGTGCCAGCAGCTTACAGGGTATTAATTCACCCCTCCACTTT	CASSLQGINSPLHF	TRBJ1-6	.	.	14	TRBV5-4
TGTGCCAGCAGCCCCGAACAGGGGAGCTATGGCTACACCTTC	CASSPEQGSYGYTF	TRBJ1-2	TRBD1	.	14	TRBV7-2
TGTGCCAGCATAGGAGCCCTCTCTGGAAACACCATATATTTT	CASIGALSGNTIYF	TRBJ1-3	.	.	14	TRBV3-1/TRBV3-2
TGTGCCAGCAGCCCGAGGGGGGGAGGCGACTATGGCTACACCTTC	CASSPRGGGDYGYTF	TRBJ1-2	.	.	15	TRBV5-4
TGTGCCAGCAGTTACGGGACAGGTACGCATCAGCCCCAGCATTTT	CASSYGTGTHQPQHF	TRBJ1-5	TRBD1	.	15	TRBV6-6
TGCGCCAGCAGTGAGCCGGGAGAGGGCCCGAGCTCCTACGAGCAGTACTTC	CASSEPGEGPSSYEQYF	TRBJ2-7	.	.	17	TRBV10-1
TGTGCCAGCAGTTACTCGCGCCTTAACACTGAAGCTTTCTTT	CASSYSRLNTEAFF	TRBJ1-1	.	.	14	TRBV6-5
TGCGCCAGCAGCCAGATTGAGGGGAGCGGCTACACCTTC	CASSQIEGSGYTF	TRBJ1-2	.	.	13	TRBV4-3
TGTGCCAGCAGCTTGAATAGCGCCGGGGAGCTGTTTTTT	CASSLNSAGELFF	TRBJ2-2	.	once	13	TRBV11-2
TGTGCCAGCAGCCCGGGGGCGGATACGCAGTATTTT	CASSPGADTQYF	TRBJ2-3	.	.	12	TRBV9
TGTGCCAGCAGTTCCGCAGGGTCGCCCGCATACACAGATACGCAGTATTTT	CASSSAGSPAYTDTQYF	TRBJ2-3	.	once	17	TRBV27
TGTGCCTGGAGTGTAACCCGGACAGGGAGGTATAATTCACCCCTCCACTTT	CAWSVTRTGRYNSPLHF	TRBJ1-6	TRBD1	.	17	TRBV30
TGTGCCAGCAGTTTAGGGACCGGGGAGCTGTTTTTT	CASSLGTGELFF	TRBJ2-2	.	.	12	TRBV28
TGTGCCAGTAGTCCCCAGGGTTGGGTCAAAAACATTCAGTACTTC	CASSPQGWVKNIQYF	TRBJ2-4	.	.	15	TRBV19
TGTGCCAGCAGCCGAACAGGGGGGACGGCTTCTTACGAGCAGTACTTC	CASSRTGGTASYEQYF	TRBJ2-7	TRBD1	.	16	TRBV14